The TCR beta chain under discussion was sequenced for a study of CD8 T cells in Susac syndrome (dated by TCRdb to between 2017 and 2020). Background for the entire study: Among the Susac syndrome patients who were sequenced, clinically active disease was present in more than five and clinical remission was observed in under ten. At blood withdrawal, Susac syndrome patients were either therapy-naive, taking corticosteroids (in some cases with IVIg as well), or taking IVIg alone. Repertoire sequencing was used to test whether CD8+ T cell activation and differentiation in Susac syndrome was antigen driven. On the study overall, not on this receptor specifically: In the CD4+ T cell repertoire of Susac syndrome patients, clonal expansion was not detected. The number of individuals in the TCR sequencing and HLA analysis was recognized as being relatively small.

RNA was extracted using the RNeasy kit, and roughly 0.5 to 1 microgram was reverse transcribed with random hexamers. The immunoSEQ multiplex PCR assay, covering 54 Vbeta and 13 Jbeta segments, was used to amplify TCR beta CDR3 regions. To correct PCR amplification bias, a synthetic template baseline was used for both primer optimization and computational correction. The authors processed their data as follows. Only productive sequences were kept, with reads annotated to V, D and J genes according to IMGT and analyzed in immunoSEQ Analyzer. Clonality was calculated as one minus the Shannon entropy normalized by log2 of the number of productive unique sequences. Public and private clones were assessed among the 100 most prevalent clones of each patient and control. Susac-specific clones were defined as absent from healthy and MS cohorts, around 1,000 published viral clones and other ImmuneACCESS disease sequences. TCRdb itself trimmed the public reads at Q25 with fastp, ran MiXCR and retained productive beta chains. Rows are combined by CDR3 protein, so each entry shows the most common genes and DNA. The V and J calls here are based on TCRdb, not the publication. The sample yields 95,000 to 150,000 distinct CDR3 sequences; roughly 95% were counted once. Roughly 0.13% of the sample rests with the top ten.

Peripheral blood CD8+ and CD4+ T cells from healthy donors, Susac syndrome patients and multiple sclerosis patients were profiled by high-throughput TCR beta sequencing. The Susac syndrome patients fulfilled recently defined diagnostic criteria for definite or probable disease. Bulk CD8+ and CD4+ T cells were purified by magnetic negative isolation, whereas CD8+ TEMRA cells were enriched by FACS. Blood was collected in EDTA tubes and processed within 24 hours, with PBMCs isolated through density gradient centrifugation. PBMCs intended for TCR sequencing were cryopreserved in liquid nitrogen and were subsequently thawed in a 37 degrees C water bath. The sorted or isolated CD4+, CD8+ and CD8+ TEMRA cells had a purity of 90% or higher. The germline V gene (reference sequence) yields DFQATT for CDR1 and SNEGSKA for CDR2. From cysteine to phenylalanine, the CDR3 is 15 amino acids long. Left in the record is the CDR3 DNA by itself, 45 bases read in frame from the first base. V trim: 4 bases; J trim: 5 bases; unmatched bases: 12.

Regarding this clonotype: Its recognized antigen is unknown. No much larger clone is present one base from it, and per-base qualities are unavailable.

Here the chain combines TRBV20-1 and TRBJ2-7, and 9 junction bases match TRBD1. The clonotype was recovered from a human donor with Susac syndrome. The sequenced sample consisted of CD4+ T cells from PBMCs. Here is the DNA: TGCAGTGCTAAAGAAGGGACAGGGATATATCACGAGCAGTACTTC. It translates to CSAKEGTGIYHEQYF.